Listed here is a single T cell receptor beta chain. The data are from a study of blood T cell repertoires in COVID-19. At the level of the study: From T cells, B-cell-depleted T cells, or PBMCs came the material, which was cDNA or gDNA.

In the study's own analysis: Amplifying reference gene primers gave estimates of nucleated cell counts. Some clones are missing from TCRdb's copy, which holds only in-frame ones; the method was immunoSEQ multiplex PCR. The DNA was the basis for D and trimming; V, J and clone size are from that table. The sample lists roughly 250,000 clones; roughly 90% were seen once. V shed 5 bases, J shed 2 bases, and the junction held 9 bases outside the gene matches. The CDR3 has 18 residues. The V gene's germline CDR1 is SGHAT and CDR2 FQNNGV. The TCR was taken from a woman younger than 45 with acute COVID-19. Sequenced material: PBMCs or T cells enriched from blood (not recorded which). The rearrangement links TRBV11-2 to TRBJ2-1; 13 positions agree with TRBD2. The CDR3 loop is CASSTDRGTSGTYNEQFF. In nucleotides, the CDR3 is TGTGCCAGCAGCACTGATAGGGGGACTAGCGGGACCTACAATGAGCAGTTCTTC.